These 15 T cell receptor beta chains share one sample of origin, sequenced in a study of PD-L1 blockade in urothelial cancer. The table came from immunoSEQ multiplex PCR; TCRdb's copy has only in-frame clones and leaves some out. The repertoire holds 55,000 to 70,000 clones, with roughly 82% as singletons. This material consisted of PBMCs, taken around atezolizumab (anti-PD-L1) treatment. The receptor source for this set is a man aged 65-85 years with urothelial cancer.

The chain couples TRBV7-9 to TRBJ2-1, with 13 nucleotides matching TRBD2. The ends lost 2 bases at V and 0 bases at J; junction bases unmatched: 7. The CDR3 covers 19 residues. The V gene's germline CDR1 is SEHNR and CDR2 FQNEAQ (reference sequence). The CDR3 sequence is CASSLRQRTSGSSYNEQFF. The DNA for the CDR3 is TGTGCCAGCAGCTTACGTCAGAGGACTAGCGGGAGCTCCTACAATGAGCAGTTCTTC.

The CDR3: CASSPRQLSNEKLFF. The CDR3 DNA reads as TGTGCCAGCAGTCCCCGACAGCTTTCTAATGAAAAACTGTTTTTT. This chain uses TRBV28 with TRBJ1-4, with D possibly matching TRBD1 (5 bases). V lost 5 bases to trimming and J lost 3 bases, with 13 bases between them. This CDR3 has 15 amino acids. Germline V CDR1 and CDR2: MDHEN, SYDVKM.

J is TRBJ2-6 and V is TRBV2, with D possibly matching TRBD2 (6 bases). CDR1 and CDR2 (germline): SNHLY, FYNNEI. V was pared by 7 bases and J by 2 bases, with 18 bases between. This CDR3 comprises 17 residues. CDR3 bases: TGTGCCAGCACTCCAGGGCGGGGTCTCACTGGGGCCAACGTCCTGACTTTC. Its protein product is CASTPGRGLTGANVLTF.

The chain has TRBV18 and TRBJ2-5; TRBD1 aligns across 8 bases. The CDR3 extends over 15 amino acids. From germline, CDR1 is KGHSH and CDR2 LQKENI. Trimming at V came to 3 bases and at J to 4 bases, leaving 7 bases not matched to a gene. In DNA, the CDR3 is TGTGCCAGCTCACCGATACCCGGGACAGGAGAGACCCAGTACTTC. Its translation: CASSPIPGTGETQYF.

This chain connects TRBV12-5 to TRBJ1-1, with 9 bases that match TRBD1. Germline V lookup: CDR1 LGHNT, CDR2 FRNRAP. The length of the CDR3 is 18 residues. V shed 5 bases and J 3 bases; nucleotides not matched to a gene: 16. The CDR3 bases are TGTGCTAGTGGTGGTCTCCGGGACAGGGCCGAGGTAGACACTGAAGCTTTCTTT. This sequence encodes CASGGLRDRAEVDTEAFF.

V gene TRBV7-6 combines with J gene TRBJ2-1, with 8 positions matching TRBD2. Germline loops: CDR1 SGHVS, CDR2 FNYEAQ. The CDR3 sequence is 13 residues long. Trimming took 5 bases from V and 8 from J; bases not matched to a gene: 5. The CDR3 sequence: CASSRTSMYEQFF. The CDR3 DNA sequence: TGTGCCAGCAGCCGGACTAGCATGTATGAGCAGTTCTTC.

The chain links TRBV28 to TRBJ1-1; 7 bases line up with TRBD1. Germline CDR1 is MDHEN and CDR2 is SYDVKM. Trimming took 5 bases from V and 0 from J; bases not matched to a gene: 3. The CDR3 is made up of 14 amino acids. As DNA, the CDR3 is TGTGCCAGCAGTAGGGACAGTGTGAACACTGAAGCTTTCTTT. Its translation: CASSRDSVNTEAFF.

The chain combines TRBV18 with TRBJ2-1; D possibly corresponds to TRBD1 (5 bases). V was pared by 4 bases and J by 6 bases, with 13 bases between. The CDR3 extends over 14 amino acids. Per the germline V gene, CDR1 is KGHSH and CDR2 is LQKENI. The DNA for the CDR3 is TGTGCCAGCTCACTGGGGTTGGGGCCCAATGAGCAGTTCTTC. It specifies CASSLGLGPNEQFF.

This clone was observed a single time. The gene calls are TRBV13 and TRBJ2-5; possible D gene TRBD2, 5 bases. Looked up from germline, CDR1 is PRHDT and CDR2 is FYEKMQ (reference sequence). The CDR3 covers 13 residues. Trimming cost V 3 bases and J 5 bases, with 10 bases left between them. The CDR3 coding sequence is TGTGCCAGCAGCTTCGAGGAGCGGGAGACCCAGTACTTC. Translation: CASSFEERETQYF. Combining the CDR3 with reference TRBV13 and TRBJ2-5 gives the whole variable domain AAGVIQSPRHLIKEKRETATLKCYPIPRHDTVYWYQQGPGQDPQFLISFYEKMQSDKGSIPDRFSAQQFSDYHSELNMSSLELGDSALYFCASSFEERETQYFGPGTRLLVL.

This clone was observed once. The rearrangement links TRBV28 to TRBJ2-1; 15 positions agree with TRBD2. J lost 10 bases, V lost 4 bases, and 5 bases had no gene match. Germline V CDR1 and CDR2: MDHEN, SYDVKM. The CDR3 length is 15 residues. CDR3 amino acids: CASSWGLAGGEEQFF. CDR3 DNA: TGTGCCAGCAGTTGGGGACTAGCGGGAGGAGAGGAGCAGTTCTTC.

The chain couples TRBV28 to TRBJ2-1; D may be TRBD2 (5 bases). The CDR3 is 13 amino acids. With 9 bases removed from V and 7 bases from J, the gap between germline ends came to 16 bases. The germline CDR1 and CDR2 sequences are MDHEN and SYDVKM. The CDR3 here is CASADPGYNEQFF. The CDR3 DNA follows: TGTGCCAGTGCAGATCCGGGATATAATGAGCAGTTCTTC.

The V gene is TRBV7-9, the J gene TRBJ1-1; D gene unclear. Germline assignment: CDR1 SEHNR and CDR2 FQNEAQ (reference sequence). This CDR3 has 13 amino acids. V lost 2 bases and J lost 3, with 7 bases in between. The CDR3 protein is CASSLLGDTEAFF. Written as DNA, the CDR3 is TGTGCCAGCAGCTTATTGGGAGACACTGAAGCTTTCTTT.

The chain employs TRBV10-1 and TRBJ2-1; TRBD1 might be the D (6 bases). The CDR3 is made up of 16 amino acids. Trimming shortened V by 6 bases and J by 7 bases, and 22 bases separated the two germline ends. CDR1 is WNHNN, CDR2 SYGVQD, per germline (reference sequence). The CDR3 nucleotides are TGCGCCAGCAGGGCTACCGGGACACCGTCGGGGAATGAGCAGTTCTTC. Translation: CASRATGTPSGNEQFF.

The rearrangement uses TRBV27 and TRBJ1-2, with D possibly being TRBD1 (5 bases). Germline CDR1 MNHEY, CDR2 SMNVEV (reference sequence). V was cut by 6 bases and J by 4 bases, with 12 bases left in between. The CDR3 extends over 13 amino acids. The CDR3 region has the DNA TGTGCCAGCAGGGTAAACGGGGGCTATGGCTACACCTTC. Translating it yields CASRVNGGYGYTF.

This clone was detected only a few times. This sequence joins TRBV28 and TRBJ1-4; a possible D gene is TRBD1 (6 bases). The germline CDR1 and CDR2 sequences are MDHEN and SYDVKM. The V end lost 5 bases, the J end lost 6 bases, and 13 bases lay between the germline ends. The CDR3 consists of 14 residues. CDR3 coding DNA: TGTGCCAGCAGTCCGACAGGACTTGATGAAAAACTGTTTTTT. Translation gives CASSPTGLDEKLFF.